Sequencing of this T cell receptor (beta chain) was carried out in a study of blood T cell repertoires in COVID-19. Study-level information: The analysed material was cDNA or gDNA that came from T cells, B-cell-depleted T cells, or PBMCs.

Participants, 18 to 89 years old, spanned 25 or so US areas. The junction had 11 bases not matched to a gene; V was cut back by 0 bases and J by 1 base. This CDR3 comprises 18 residues. TCRdb's table, derived via immunoSEQ multiplex PCR, lists solely in-frame clones and lacks some. The repertoire holds some 380,000 clones, with approximately 85% as singletons. This TCR was recovered from a middle-aged woman with acute COVID-19. The chain is built from TRBV5-3 and TRBJ1-1; 8 positions agree with TRBD1. TRBV5-3 is an ORF, and what it does is uncertain. Sequences were obtained from PBMCs or T cells enriched from blood (not recorded which). The CDR3 here is CARSLDPPGQGANTEAFF. CDR3 nucleotide sequence: TGTGCCAGAAGCTTGGACCCCCCTGGACAGGGCGCGAACACTGAAGCTTTCTTT.